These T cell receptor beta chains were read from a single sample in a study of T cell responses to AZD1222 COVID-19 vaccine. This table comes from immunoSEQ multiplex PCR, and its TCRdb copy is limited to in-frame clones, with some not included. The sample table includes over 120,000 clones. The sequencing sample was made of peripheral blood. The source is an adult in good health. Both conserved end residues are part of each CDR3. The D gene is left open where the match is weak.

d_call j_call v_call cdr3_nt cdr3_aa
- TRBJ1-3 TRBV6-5 TGTGCCAGCAGGTCCTCGGGTTATAGAAACACCATATATTTT CASRSSGYRNTIYF
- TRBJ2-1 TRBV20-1 TGCAGTGCTAGTTCCCCTTTGCATGAGCAGTTCTTC CSASSPLHEQFF
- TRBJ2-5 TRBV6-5 TGTGCCAGCAGTCCTCCGGGAGAAGAGACCCAGTACTTC CASSPPGEETQYF
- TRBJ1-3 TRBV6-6 TGTGCCAGCAGTACGACAGGTGCTGGAAACACCATATATTTT CASSTTGAGNTIYF
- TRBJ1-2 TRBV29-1 TGCAGCGTTGGGGCCGGGGGGGGAAGAGTGAACTATGGCTACACCTTC CSVGAGGGRVNYGYTF
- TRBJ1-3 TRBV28 TGTGCCAGCACCCCCCTCCAGATTGCTAATGCTGGAAACACCATATATTTT CASTPLQIANAGNTIYF
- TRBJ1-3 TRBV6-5 TGTGCCAGCTCTTGGGAAAACACCATATATTTT CASSWENTIYF
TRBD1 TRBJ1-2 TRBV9 TGTGCCAGCAGCGTAGGACAGGGGGTCGATGGCTACACCTTC CASSVGQGVDGYTF
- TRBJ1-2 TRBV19 TGTGCCAGTAGTACGGGGGACCTTGACTATGGCTACACCTTC CASSTGDLDYGYTF
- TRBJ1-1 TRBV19 TGTGCCAGTAGTAGTACCCCCATGAACACTGAAGCTTTCTTT CASSSTPMNTEAFF
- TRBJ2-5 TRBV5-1 TGCGCCAGCAGTTCCGGGTGGGGGGAGACCCAGTACTTC CASSSGWGETQYF
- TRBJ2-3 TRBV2 TGTCCAGGGGGGGGGCCAGGGGTACCAGATACGCAGTATTTT CPGGGPGVPDTQYF
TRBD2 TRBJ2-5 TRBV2 TGTGCCACCTACTCGACTAGCGGGGGGGTGGAGACCCAGTACTTC CATYSTSGGVETQYF
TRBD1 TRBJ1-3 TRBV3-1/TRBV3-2 TGTGCCAGCAGCCGAACCACAGGGGCCTCTGGAAACACCATATATTTT CASSRTTGASGNTIYF
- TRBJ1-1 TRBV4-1 TGCGCCAGCAGCCAACCCTACCTGACAGGATCCCGTGAAGCTTTCTTT CASSQPYLTGSREAFF
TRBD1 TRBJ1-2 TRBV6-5 TGTGCCAGCAGTTACGATACAGGGGCGAACTATGGCTACACCTTC CASSYDTGANYGYTF
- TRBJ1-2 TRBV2 TGTGCCAGCAGCCTAGGGCAGTCTAACTATGGCTACACCTTC CASSLGQSNYGYTF
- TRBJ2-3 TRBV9 TGTGCCAGCAGCGTAGGGGGGACGCCCCGGGCAGATACGCAGTATTTT CASSVGGTPRADTQYF
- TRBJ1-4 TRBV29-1 TGCAGCGTTGTAGGTGAAACCGATAGTGAAAAACTGTTTTTT CSVVGETDSEKLFF
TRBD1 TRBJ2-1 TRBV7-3 TGTGCCAGCAGCCCCGGGACAGGGGGCAGGGATGAGCAGTTCTTC CASSPGTGGRDEQFF
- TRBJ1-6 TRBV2 TGTGCCAGCAGCCCGGAGGGCTTTATCAGTTCACCCCTCCACTTT CASSPEGFISSPLHF
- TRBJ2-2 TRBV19 TGTGCCAGTAGAGTTGGAGGGGGGCACGGGGAGCTGTTTTTT CASRVGGGHGELFF
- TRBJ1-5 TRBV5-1 TGCGCCAGCAGCTTGGGGATGGGGAGCAATCAGCCCCAGCATTTT CASSLGMGSNQPQHF
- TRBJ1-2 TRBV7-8 TGTGCCAGCAGCTTCGGGACCGCGAAGGATGGCTACACCTTC CASSFGTAKDGYTF
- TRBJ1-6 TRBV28 TGTGCCAGCACAGATATTGGGAGGGCGGGTTCACCCCTCCACTTT CASTDIGRAGSPLHF
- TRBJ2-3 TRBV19 TGTGCCAGTAGTGAGGGGAGCACAGATACGCAGTATTTT CASSEGSTDTQYF
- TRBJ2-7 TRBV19 TGTGCCACCAGCCCGGGCCAGGCCTACGAGCAGTACTTC CATSPGQAYEQYF
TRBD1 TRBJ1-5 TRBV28 TGTGCCAGCAGTTCAGCAAGAGACAGGGACAATCAGCCCCAGCATTTT CASSSARDRDNQPQHF
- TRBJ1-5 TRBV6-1 TGTGCCAGCAGCGAAGTGGGCGGGAGCAATCAGCCCCAGCATTTT CASSEVGGSNQPQHF
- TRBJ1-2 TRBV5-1 TGCGCCAGCAGCCCGGACAGCCTCTATGGCTACACCTTC CASSPDSLYGYTF
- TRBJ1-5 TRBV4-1 TGCGCCAGCAGCCAAGGTGGGGGTCAGCCCCAGCATTTT CASSQGGGQPQHF
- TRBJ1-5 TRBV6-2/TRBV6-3 TGTGCCAGCAGTTTCAACCGGGACGGCAGTTTCTATAGCAATCAGCCCCAGCATTTT CASSFNRDGSFYSNQPQHF
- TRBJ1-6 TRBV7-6 TGTGCCAGCAGCTTAGTGGGGGAGAATTCACCCCTCCACTTT CASSLVGENSPLHF
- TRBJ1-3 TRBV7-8 TGTGCCAGCAGCCCGACGGTCTCTGGAAACACCATATATTTT CASSPTVSGNTIYF
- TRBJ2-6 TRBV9 TGTGCCAGCAGCGTAGAGAACTCTGGGGCCAACGTCCTGACTTTC CASSVENSGANVLTF
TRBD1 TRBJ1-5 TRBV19 TGTGCCAGTAGTATAAGTACAGGGGGCTTTTATCAGCCCCAGCATTTT CASSISTGGFYQPQHF
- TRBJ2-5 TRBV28 TGTGCCAGCAGTTTCGAAAGGGGGGAGACCCAGTACTTC CASSFERGETQYF
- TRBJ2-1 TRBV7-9 TGTGCCAGCAGCTCAACTACTAGATTGAATGAGCAGTTCTTC CASSSTTRLNEQFF
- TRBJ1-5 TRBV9 TGTGCCAGCAGCGTAGCAGGGGATAGCAATCAGCCCCAGCATTTT CASSVAGDSNQPQHF
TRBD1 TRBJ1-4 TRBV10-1 TGCGCCACCTACACCGGGACAGTGAATGAAAAACTGTTTTTT CATYTGTVNEKLFF